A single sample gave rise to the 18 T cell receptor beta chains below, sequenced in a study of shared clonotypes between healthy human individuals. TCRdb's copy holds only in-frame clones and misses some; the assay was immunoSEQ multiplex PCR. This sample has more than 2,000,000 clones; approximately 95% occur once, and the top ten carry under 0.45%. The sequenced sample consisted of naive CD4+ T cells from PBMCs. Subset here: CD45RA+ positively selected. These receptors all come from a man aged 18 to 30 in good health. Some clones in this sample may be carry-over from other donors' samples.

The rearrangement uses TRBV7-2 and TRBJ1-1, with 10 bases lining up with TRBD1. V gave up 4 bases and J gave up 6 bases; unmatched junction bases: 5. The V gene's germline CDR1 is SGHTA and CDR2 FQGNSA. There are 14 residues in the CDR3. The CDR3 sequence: CASSSTGGLPEAFF. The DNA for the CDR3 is TGTGCCAGCAGCTCGACAGGGGGCCTCCCTGAAGCTTTCTTT.

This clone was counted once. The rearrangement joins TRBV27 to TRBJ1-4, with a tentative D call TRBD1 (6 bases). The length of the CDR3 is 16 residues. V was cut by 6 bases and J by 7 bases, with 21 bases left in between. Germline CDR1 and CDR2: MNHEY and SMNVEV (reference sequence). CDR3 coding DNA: TGTGCCAGCAGCATCACGGCGGGGGCGCGAGGTGAAAAACTGTTTTTT. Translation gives CASSITAGARGEKLFF.

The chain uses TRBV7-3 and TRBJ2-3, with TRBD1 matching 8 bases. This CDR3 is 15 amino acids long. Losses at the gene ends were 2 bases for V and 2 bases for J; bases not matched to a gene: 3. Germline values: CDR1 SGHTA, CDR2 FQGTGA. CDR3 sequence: CASSLQGAFTDTQYF. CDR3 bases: TGTGCCAGCAGCTTACAGGGGGCTTTCACAGATACGCAGTATTTT.

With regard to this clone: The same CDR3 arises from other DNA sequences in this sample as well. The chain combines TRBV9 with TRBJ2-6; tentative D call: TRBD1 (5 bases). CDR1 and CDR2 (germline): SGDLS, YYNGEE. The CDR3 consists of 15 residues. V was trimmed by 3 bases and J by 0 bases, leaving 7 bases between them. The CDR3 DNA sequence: TGTGCCAGCAGCGGCCAGGGCTCTGGGGCCAACGTCCTGACTTTC. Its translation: CASSGQGSGANVLTF.

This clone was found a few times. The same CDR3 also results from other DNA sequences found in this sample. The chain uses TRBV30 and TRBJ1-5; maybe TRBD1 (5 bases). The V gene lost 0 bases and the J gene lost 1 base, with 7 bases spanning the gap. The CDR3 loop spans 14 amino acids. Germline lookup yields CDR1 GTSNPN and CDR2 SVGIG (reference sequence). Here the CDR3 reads CAWSVSGSNQPQHF. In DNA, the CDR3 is TGTGCCTGGAGTGTTTCAGGGAGCAATCAGCCCCAGCATTTT. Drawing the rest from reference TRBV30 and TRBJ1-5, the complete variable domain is SQTIHQWPATLVQPVGSPLSLECTVEGTSNPNLYWYRQAAGRGLQLLFYSVGIGQISSEVPQNLSASRPQDRQFILSSKKLLLSDSGFYLCAWSVSGSNQPQHFGDGTRLSIL.

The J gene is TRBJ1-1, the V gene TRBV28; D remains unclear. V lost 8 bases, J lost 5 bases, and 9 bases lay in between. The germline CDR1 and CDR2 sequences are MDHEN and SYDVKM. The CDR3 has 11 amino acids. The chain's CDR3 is CASLKSTEAFF. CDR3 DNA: TGTGCCAGCCTGAAGAGTACTGAAGCTTTCTTT.

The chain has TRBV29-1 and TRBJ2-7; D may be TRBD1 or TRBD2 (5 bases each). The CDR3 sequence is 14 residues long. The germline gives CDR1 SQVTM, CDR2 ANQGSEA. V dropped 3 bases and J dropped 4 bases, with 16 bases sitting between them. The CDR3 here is CSVELGTGLYEQYF. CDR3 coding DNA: TGCAGCGTTGAGTTAGGGACCGGGTTGTACGAGCAGTACTTC.

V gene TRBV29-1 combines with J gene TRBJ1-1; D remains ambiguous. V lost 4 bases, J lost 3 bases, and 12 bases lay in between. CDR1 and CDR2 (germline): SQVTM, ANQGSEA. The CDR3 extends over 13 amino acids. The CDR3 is CSVVLLQDTEAFF. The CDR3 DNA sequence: TGCAGCGTTGTTCTCTTGCAAGACACTGAAGCTTTCTTT. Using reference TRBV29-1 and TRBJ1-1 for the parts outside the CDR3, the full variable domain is SAVISQKPSRDICQRGTSLTIQCQVDSQVTMMFWYRQQPGQSLTLIATANQGSEATYESGFVIDKFPISRPNLTFSTLTVSNMSPEDSSIYLCSVVLLQDTEAFFGQGTRLTVV.

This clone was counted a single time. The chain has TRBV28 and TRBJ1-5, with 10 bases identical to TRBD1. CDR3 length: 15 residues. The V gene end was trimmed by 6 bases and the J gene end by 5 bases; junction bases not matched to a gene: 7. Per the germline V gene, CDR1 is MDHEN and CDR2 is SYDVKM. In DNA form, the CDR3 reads TGTGCCAGCAGGGGCGGACAGGGGGTGTATCAGCCCCAGCATTTT. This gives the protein CASRGGQGVYQPQHF.

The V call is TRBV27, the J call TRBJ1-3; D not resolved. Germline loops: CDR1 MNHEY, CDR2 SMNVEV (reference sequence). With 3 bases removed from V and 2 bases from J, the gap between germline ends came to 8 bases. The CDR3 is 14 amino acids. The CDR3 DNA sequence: TGTGCCAGCAGTTTCCGGGGTACTGGAAACACCATATATTTT. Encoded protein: CASSFRGTGNTIYF.

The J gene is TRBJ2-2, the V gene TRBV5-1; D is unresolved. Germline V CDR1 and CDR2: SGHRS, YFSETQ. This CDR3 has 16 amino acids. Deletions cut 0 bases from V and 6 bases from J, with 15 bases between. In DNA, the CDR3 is TGCGCCAGCAGCTTGGCCACCGTAGATTTGGCCGGGGAGCTGTTTTTT. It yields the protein CASSLATVDLAGELFF.

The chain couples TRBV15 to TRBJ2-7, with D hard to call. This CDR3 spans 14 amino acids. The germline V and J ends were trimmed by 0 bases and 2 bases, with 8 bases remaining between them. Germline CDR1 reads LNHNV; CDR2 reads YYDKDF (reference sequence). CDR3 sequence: CATSRDDAAYEQYF. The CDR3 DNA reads TGTGCCACCAGCAGAGATGACGCGGCCTACGAGCAGTACTTC.

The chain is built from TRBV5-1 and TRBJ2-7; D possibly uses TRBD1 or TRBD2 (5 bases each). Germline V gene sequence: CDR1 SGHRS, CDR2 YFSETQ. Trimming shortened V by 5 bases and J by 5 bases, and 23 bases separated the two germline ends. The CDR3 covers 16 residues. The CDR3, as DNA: TGCGCCAGCAGGTATTGGGGGACGGGTAGCCTTGACGAGCAGTACTTC. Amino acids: CASRYWGTGSLDEQYF.

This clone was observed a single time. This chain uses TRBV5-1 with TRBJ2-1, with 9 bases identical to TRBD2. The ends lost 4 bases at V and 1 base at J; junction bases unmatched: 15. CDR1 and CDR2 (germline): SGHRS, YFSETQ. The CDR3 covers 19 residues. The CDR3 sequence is CASSPIAGDQYGSYNEQFF. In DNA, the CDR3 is TGCGCCAGCAGCCCGATAGCGGGAGATCAGTACGGGTCCTACAATGAGCAGTTCTTC.

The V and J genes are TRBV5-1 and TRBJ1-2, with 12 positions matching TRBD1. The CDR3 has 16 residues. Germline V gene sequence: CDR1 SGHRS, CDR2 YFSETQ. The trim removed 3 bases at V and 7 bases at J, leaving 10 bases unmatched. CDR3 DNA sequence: TGCGCCAGCAGCTACTCCGGGACAGGGGGCGCTCTTGGCTACACCTTC. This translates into CASSYSGTGGALGYTF. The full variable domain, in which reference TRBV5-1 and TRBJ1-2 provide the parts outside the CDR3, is KAGVTQTPRYLIKTRGQQVTLSCSPISGHRSVSWYQQTPGQGLQFLFEYFSETQRNKGNFPGRFSGRQFSNSRSEMNVSTLELGDSALYLCASSYSGTGGALGYTFGSGTRLTVV.

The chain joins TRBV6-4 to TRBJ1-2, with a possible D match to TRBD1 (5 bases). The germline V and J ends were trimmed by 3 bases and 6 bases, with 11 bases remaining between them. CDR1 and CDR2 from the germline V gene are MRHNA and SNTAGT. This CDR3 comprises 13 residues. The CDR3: CASSDWGSNGYTF. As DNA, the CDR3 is TGTGCCAGCAGTGATTGGGGCAGCAATGGCTACACCTTC.

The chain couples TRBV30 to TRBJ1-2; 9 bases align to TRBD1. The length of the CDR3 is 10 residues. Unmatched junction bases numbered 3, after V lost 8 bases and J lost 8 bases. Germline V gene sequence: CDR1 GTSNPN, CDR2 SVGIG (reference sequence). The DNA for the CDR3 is TGTGCCGGGGACAGGGACGGCTACACCTTC. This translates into CAGDRDGYTF. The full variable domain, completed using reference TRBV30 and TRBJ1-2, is SQTIHQWPATLVQPVGSPLSLECTVEGTSNPNLYWYRQAAGRGLQLLFYSVGIGQISSEVPQNLSASRPQDRQFILSSKKLLLSDSGFYLCAGDRDGYTFGSGTRLTVV.

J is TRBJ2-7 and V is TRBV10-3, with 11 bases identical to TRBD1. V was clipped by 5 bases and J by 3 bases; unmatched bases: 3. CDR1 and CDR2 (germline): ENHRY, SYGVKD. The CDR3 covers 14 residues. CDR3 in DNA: TGTGCCATCAGTAGGGACAGGGGGTTCTACGAGCAGTACTTC. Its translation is CAISRDRGFYEQYF.